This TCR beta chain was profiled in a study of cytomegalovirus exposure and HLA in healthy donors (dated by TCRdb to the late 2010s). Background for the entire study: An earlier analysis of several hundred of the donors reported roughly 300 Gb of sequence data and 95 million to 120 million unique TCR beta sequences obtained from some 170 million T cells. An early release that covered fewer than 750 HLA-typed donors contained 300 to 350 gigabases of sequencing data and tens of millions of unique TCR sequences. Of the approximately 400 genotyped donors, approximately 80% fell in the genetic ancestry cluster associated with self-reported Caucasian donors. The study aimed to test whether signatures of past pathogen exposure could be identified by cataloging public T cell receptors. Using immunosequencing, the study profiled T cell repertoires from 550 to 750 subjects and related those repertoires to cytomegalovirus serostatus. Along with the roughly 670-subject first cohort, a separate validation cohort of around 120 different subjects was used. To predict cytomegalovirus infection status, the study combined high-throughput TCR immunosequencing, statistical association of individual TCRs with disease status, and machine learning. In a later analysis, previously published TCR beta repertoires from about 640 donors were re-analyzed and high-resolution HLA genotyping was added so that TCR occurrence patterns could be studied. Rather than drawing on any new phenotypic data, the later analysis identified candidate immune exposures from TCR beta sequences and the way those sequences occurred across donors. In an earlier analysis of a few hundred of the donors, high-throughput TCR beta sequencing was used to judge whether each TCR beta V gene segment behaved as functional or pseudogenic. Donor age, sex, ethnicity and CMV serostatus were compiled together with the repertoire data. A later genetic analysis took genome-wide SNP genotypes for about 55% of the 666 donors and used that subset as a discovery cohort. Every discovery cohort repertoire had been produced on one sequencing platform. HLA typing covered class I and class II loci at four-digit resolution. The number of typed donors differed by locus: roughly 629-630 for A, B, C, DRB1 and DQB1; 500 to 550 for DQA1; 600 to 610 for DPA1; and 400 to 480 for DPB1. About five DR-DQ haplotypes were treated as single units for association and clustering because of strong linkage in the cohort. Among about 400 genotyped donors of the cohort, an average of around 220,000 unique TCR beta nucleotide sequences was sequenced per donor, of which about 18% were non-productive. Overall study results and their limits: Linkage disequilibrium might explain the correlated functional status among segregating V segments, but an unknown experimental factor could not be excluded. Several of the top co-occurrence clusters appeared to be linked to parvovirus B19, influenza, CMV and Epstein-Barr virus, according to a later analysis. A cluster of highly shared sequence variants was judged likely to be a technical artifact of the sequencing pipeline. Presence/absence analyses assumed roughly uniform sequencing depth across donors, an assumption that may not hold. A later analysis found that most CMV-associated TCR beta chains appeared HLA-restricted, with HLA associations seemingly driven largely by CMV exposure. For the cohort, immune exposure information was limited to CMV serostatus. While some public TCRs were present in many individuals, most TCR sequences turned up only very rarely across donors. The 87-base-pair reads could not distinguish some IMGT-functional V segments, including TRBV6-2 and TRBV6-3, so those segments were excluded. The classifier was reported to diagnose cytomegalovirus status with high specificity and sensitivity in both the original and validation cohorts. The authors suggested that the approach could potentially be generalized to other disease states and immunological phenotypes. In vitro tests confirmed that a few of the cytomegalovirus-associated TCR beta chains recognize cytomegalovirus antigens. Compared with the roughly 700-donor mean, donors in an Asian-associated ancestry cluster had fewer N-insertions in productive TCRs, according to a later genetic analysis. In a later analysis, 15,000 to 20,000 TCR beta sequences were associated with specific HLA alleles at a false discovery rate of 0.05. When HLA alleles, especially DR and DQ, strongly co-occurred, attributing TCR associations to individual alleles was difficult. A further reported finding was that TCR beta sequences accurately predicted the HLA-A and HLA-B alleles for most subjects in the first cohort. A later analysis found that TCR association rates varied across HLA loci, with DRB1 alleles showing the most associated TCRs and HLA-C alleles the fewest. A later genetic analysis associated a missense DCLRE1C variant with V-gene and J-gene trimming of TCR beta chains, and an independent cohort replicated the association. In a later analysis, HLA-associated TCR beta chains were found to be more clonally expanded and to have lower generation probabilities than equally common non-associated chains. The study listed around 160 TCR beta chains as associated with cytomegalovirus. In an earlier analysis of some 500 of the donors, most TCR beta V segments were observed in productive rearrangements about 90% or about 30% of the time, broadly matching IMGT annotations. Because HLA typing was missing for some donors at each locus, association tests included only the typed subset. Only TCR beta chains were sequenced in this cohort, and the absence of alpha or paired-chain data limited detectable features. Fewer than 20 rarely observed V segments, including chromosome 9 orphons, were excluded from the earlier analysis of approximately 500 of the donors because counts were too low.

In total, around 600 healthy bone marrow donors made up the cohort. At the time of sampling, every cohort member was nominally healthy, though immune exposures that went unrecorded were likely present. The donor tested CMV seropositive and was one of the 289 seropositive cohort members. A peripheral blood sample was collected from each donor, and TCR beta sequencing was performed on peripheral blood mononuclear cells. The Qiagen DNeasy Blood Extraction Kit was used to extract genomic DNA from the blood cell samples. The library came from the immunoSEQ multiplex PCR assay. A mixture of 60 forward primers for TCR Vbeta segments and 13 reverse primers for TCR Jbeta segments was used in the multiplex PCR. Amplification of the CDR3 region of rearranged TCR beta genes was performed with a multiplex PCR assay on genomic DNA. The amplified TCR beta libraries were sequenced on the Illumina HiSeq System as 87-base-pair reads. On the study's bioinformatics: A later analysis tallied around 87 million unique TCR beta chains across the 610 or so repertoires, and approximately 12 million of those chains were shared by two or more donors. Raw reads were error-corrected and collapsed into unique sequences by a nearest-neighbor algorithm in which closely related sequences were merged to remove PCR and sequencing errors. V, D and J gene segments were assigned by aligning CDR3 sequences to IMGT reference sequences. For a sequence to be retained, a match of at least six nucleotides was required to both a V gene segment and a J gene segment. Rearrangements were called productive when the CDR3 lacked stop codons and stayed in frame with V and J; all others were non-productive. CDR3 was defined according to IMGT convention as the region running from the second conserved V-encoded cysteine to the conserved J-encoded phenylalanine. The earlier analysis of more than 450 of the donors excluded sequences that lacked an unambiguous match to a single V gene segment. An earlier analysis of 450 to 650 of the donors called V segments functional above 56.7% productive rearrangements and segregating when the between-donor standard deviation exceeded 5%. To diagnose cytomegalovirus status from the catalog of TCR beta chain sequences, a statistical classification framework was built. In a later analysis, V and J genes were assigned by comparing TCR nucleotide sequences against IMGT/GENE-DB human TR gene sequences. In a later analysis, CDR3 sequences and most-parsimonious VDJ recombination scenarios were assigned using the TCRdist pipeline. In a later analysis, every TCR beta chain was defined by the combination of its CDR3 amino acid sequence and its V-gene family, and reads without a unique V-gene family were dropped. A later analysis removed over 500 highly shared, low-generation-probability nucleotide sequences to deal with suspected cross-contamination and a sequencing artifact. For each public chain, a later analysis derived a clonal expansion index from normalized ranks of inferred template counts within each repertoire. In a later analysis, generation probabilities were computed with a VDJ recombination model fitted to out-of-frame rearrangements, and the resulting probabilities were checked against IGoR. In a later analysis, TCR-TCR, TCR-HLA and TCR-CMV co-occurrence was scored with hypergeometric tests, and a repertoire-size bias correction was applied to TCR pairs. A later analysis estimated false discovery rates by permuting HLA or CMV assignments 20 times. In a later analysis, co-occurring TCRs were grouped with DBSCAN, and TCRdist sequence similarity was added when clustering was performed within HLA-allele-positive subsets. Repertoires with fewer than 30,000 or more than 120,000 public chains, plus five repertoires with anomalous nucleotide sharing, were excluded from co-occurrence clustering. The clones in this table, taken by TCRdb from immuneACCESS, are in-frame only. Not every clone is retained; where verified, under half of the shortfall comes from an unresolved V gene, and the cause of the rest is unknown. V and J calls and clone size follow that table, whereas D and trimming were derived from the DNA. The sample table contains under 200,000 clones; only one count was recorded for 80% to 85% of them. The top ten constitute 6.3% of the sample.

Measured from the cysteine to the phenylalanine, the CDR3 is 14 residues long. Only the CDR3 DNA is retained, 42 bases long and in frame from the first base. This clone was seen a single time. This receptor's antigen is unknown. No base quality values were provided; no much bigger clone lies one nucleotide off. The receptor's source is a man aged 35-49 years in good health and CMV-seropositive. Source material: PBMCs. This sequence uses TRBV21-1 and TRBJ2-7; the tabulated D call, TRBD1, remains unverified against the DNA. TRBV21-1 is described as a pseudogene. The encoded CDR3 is CASSDGQGAAEQYF. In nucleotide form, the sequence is TGTGCCAGCAGCGACGGACAGGGGGCGGCCGAGCAGTACTTC.